The 30 T cell receptor beta chains below were found in one sample sequenced in a study of blood T cell repertoires in COVID-19. Clones were read by immunoSEQ multiplex PCR, and TCRdb kept only the in-frame ones, dropping some. This repertoire shows over 200,000 clones, approximately 80% found once; its top ten account for around a tenth. The sample consisted of PBMCs or T cells enriched from blood (not recorded which). These receptors all come from a man aged 35 to 55 who had recovered from COVID-19.

This chain's CDR3 is CASSRGTRGTGELFF. The CDR3 DNA reads TGTGCCAGCAGCCGAGGGACTAGGGGCACCGGGGAGCTGTTTTTT. The chain employs TRBV9 and TRBJ2-2, with 8 positions matching TRBD2. Germline values: CDR1 SGDLS, CDR2 YYNGEE. The CDR3 runs to 15 residues. The trim removed 4 bases at V and 4 bases at J, leaving 6 bases unmatched.

This chain links TRBV9 with TRBJ2-2; 12 bases map to TRBD2. CDR3 length equals 18 residues. The V gene's germline CDR1 is SGDLS and CDR2 YYNGEE. V lost 0 bases to trimming and J lost 4 bases; unmatched junction nucleotides: 7. Here the CDR3 reads CASSVDPSSGRATGELFF. Written as DNA, the CDR3 is TGTGCCAGCAGCGTAGACCCCTCTAGCGGGAGGGCCACCGGGGAGCTGTTTTTT.

There are a few counts of this clone. V and J are TRBV5-6 and TRBJ2-5, with D possibly matching TRBD1 (6 bases). V gave up 5 bases and J gave up 0 bases, with 14 bases separating them. Germline CDR1 reads SGHDT; CDR2 reads YYEEEE. The CDR3 covers 15 residues. The DNA for the CDR3 is TGTGCCAGCAGGGCCCTACAGGGATACCAAGAGACCCAGTACTTC. It is translated as CASRALQGYQETQYF.

The rearrangement uses TRBV12-3 or TRBV12-4 and TRBJ1-1; unclear D gene. V dropped 5 bases and J dropped 0 bases, with 7 bases sitting between them. The CDR3 spans 13 residues. CDR3 residues: CASSPILNTEAFF. CDR3 DNA sequence: TGTGCCAGCAGTCCCATTTTGAACACTGAAGCTTTCTTT.

The chain is built from TRBV6-1 and TRBJ1-6, with 7 bases lining up with TRBD1. V was pared by 2 bases and J by 10 bases, with 8 bases of the junction left unmatched. The CDR3 has 15 amino acids. Per germline, CDR1 MNHNS and CDR2 SASEGT. Here the CDR3 DNA reads TGTGCCAGCAGTGAAAGCACAGGGGAAATCTCACCCCTCCACTTT. Amino acid sequence: CASSESTGEISPLHF.

This chain uses TRBV13 with TRBJ2-3; D not certain. V gave up 5 bases and J gave up 1 base, with 13 bases separating them. Germline lookup yields CDR1 PRHDT and CDR2 FYEKMQ (reference sequence). This CDR3 spans 15 amino acids. CDR3 coding DNA: TGTGCCAGCAGCCCTCGGAGTCCCCGCACAGATACGCAGTATTTT. Translated, it gives CASSPRSPRTDTQYF.

The gene calls are TRBV18 and TRBJ1-6, with 7 bases fitting TRBD1. J gave up 7 bases and V 4 bases, and 4 bases lay outside the gene matches. Germline V gene lookup returns CDR1 KGHSH and CDR2 LQKENI. The CDR3 extends over 14 amino acids. This CDR3 reads CASSLTGQNSPLHF. DNA of the CDR3: TGTGCCAGCTCACTCACGGGACAGAATTCACCCCTCCACTTT.

The chain has TRBV4-1 and TRBJ2-3; D unclear. From germline, CDR1 is MGHRA and CDR2 YSYEKL. The CDR3 spans 13 residues. V was cut by 2 bases and J by 2 bases, with 5 bases left in between. The CDR3 region is CASSQTTTDTQYF. The CDR3 DNA reads TGCGCCAGCAGCCAAACAACCACAGATACGCAGTATTTT.

This clone was seen a handful of times. This sequence joins TRBV5-8 and TRBJ2-5; 11 nucleotides match TRBD1. There are 15 residues in the CDR3. Germline V gene sequence: CDR1 SGHTS, CDR2 YDEGEE. The J segment lost 2 bases and the V segment lost 3 bases, leaving 3 bases of the junction unmatched. CDR3 sequence (DNA): TGTGCCAGCAGCTCGGGACAGGGGGGACAAGAGACCCAGTACTTC. It codes for CASSSGQGGQETQYF.

The V gene is TRBV30, the J gene TRBJ1-1, with 8 bases matching TRBD1. V was clipped by 8 bases and J by 1 base; unmatched bases: 6. The CDR3 has 13 amino acids. The germline V gene encodes CDR1 GTSNPN and CDR2 SVGIG (reference sequence). CDR3 residues: CAGQGAWNTEAFF. CDR3 nucleotides: TGTGCCGGCCAGGGGGCTTGGAACACTGAAGCTTTCTTT.

The chain links TRBV24-1 to TRBJ2-2; a possible D gene is TRBD1 (6 bases). The length of the CDR3 is 18 residues. V lost 4 bases to trimming and J lost 1 base, with 18 bases between them. Germline loops: CDR1 KGHDR, CDR2 SFDVKD. DNA of the CDR3: TGTGCCACCAGTGACCCCGGAAGAAGGGGACAGAACACCGGGGAGCTGTTTTTT. Protein product: CATSDPGRRGQNTGELFF.

V usage is TRBV5-1 and J usage is TRBJ2-2, with 9 nucleotides matching TRBD1. V was clipped by 2 bases and J by 7 bases; unmatched bases: 6. Germline V CDR1 and CDR2: SGHRS, YFSETQ. The CDR3 extends over 15 amino acids. The DNA of the CDR3 is TGCGCCAGCAGCTTACCGGGACAGGGAATCGGGGAGCTGTTTTTT. Amino acids: CASSLPGQGIGELFF.

This clone was observed at least ten times. The chain employs TRBV2 and TRBJ2-5, with 9 bases aligning to TRBD2. V gave up 8 bases and J gave up 0 bases; unmatched junction bases: 4. The CDR3 extends over 14 amino acids. CDR1 is SNHLY, CDR2 FYNNEI, per germline. The CDR3 bases are TGTGCCAGCGGGCTAGCGGGATACCAAGAGACCCAGTACTTC. As protein: CASGLAGYQETQYF.

On this clone: The identical CDR3 is also encoded by other nucleotide sequences in the sample. This sequence joins TRBV6-5 and TRBJ1-2; D is ambiguous. The V and J ends lost 4 bases and 4 bases respectively, with 4 bases between them. CDR1 is MNHEY, CDR2 SVGAGI, per germline. This CDR3 spans 11 amino acids. The CDR3 nucleotides are TGTGCCAGCAGTTCCCTCTATGGCTACACCTTC. Translating it yields CASSSLYGYTF.

This clone has more than one count but fewer than ten. The chain recombines TRBV12-3 or TRBV12-4 with TRBJ2-7; D is unresolved. V lost 2 bases, J lost 6 bases, and 5 bases lay in between. CDR3 length equals 11 residues. CDR3 residues: CASSLSLEQYF. The CDR3 bases are TGTGCCAGCAGTTTATCCCTCGAGCAGTACTTC.

The sample holds one count of this clone. CDR3 sequence (DNA): TGTGCCAGTAGCCCATCTTGGACTTCTTACGAGCAGTACTTC. This gives the protein CASSPSWTSYEQYF. V gene TRBV19 combines with J gene TRBJ2-7; TRBD2 is a possible D gene (5 bases). This CDR3 contains 14 residues. With 6 bases removed from V and 4 bases from J, the gap between germline ends came to 16 bases. Germline V CDR1 and CDR2: LNHDA, SQIVND (reference sequence).

This clone was recorded once. One end of the junction fails to match germline, which may point to a read error. The CDR3 nucleotides read TGCGCCAGCAGCCACCTACAGGGAAGCACCATATATTTT. Its translation: CASSHLQGSTIYF. The chain joins TRBV4-1 to TRBJ1-3; tentative D call: TRBD1 (6 bases). This CDR3 has 13 residues. Germline values: CDR1 MGHRA, CDR2 YSYEKL.

This rearrangement joins TRBV7-9 to TRBJ2-1; D possibly corresponds to TRBD2 (5 bases). The germline V gene has CDR1 SEHNR and CDR2 FQNEAQ (reference sequence). V shed 5 bases and J shed 4 bases, with 21 bases lying between them. The CDR3 extends over 17 amino acids. The DNA of the CDR3 is TGTGCCAGCAGCCCCCCCGGCCCTAGCCTGACGTACAATGAGCAGTTCTTC. Protein: CASSPPGPSLTYNEQFF.

The chain recombines TRBV28 with TRBJ2-5; 10 positions agree with TRBD2. V shed 7 bases and J 3 bases; nucleotides not matched to a gene: 14. CDR3 length: 17 residues. The germline V gene encodes CDR1 MDHEN and CDR2 SYDVKM. CDR3 region: CASNPTSGGARKETQYF. The CDR3 nucleotides read TGTGCCAGCAATCCTACAAGCGGGGGGGCCCGTAAAGAGACCCAGTACTTC.

J is TRBJ2-1 and V is TRBV18, with 9 positions matching TRBD1. J gave up 10 bases and V 6 bases, and 7 bases lay outside the gene matches. CDR1 and CDR2 (germline): KGHSH, LQKENI. This CDR3 region has 13 residues. The CDR3 coding sequence is TGTGCCAGCTCGCTCGGGACAGGGCGAGAGCAGTTCTTC. This codes for CASSLGTGREQFF.

This clone was detected once. The chain joins TRBV29-1 to TRBJ2-7; D not resolved. CDR1 and CDR2 (germline): SQVTM, ANQGSEA. Trimming took 7 bases from V and 6 from J, leaving 10 bases between them. The CDR3 covers 10 residues. The CDR3 spells CSGGDREQYF. The CDR3 region has the DNA TGCAGCGGAGGAGACCGCGAGCAGTACTTC.

The V and J genes are TRBV30 and TRBJ1-6, with a possible D match to TRBD1 (5 bases). The germline gives CDR1 GTSNPN, CDR2 SVGIG (reference sequence). The CDR3 loop spans 13 amino acids. V gave up 8 bases and J gave up 7 bases, with 15 bases separating them. CDR3 nucleotide sequence: TGTGCCGGCGGTCAGGGTGGGAATTCACCCCTCCACTTT. This codes for CAGGQGGNSPLHF.

This chain links TRBV24-1 with TRBJ2-3, with 10 bases aligning to TRBD2. CDR1 is KGHDR and CDR2 is SFDVKD in the germline V gene. The ends lost 2 bases at V and 5 bases at J; junction bases unmatched: 9. This CDR3 contains 17 residues. The CDR3, as DNA: TGTGCCACCAGTGATTCGGATAGCGGGGGGTCACAAGATACGCAGTATTTT. Translated: CATSDSDSGGSQDTQYF.

The chain is built from TRBV29-1 and TRBJ1-1, with D possibly matching TRBD1 (6 bases). The germline V gene encodes CDR1 SQVTM and CDR2 ANQGSEA. The CDR3 is 13 residues long. V lost 7 bases, J lost 0 bases, and 12 bases lay in between. CDR3 bases: TGCAGCGCGCGAACAGGGCTGAACACTGAAGCTTTCTTT. Translation gives CSARTGLNTEAFF.

This chain links TRBV1 with TRBJ2-3; the table's D call of TRBD2 was not tested on the DNA. TRBV1 represents a pseudogene. CDR3 length equals 17 residues. For the CDR3, the DNA is TGCACCAGCAGCCAAGATTGTATGCGGGGGGGCACAGATACGCAGTATTTT. Residues: CTSSQDCMRGGTDTQYF.

Only a few counts were recorded for this clone. This sequence joins TRBV19 and TRBJ2-1, with D hard to call. Per the germline V gene, CDR1 is LNHDA and CDR2 is SQIVND (reference sequence). The CDR3 spans 14 residues. Trimming left V 7 bases short and J 0 bases short, with 10 bases between. The CDR3 DNA sequence: TGTGCCAGTACTCGCACGAGCTCCTACAATGAGCAGTTCTTC. It encodes CASTRTSSYNEQFF.

The rearrangement uses TRBV7-3 and TRBJ1-2; TRBD1 matches at 9 bases. This CDR3 is 14 amino acids long. Trimming removed 5 bases from V and 8 bases from J; junction bases left unmatched: 9. Germline V gives CDR1 SGHTA, CDR2 FQGTGA. CDR3 in amino acids: CASSPTGQGRGYTF. DNA of the CDR3: TGTGCCAGCAGCCCCACCGGACAGGGGAGAGGCTACACCTTC.

J is TRBJ2-1 and V is TRBV20-1; 9 positions agree with TRBD2. The CDR3 runs to 19 residues. J lost 1 base, V lost 3 bases, and 16 bases had no gene match. Germline V gives CDR1 DFQATT, CDR2 SNEGSKA (reference sequence). CDR3 amino acids: CSASGRTSATARSYNEQFF. Here the CDR3 DNA reads TGCAGTGCTAGTGGGCGGACTAGCGCAACAGCTAGATCCTACAATGAGCAGTTCTTC.

The chain employs TRBV19 and TRBJ1-5, with no clear D. This CDR3 contains 13 residues. CDR1 LNHDA and CDR2 SQIVND come from the germline V gene (reference sequence). V was pared by 1 base and J by 6 bases, with 7 bases between. The CDR3 reads CASSIARVQPQHF. CDR3 nucleotide sequence: TGTGCCAGTAGTATAGCTCGGGTTCAGCCCCAGCATTTT. Together with reference TRBV19 and TRBJ1-5, the CDR3 gives the full variable domain: DGGITQSPKYLFRKEGQNVTLSCEQNLNHDAMYWYRQDPGQGLRLIYYSQIVNDFQKGDIAEGYSVSREKKESFPLTVTSAQKNPTAFYLCASSIARVQPQHFGDGTRLSIL.

This clone occurred a few times. The chain combines TRBV5-8 with TRBJ1-1; D remains unclear. Germline V gives CDR1 SGHTS, CDR2 YDEGEE. The CDR3 is 15 amino acids. Trimming pared 3 bases from V and 0 bases from J, leaving 12 bases between. The CDR3 region has the DNA TGTGCCAGCAGCTACCTACGGGGATTGAACACTGAAGCTTTCTTT. Translation: CASSYLRGLNTEAFF.